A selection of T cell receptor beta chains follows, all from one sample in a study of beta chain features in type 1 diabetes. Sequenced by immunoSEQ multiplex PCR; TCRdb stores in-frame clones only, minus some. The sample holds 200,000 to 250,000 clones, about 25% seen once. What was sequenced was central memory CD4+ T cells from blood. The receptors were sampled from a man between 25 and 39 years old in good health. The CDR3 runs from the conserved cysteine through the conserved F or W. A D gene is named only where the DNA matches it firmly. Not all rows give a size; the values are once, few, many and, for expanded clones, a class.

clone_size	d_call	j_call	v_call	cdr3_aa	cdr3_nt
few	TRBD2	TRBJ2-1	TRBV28	CASSRLGLAGYNEQFF	TGTGCCAGCAGTCGCCTAGGACTAGCGGGATACAATGAGCAGTTCTTC
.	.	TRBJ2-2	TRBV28	CASSSFTAGVTGELFF	TGTGCCAGCAGTTCATTTACGGCAGGCGTCACCGGGGAGCTGTTTTTT
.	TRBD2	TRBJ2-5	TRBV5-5	CASSAIATSGTPHF	TGTGCCAGCAGCGCGATCGCCACTAGCGGGACCCCCCACTTC
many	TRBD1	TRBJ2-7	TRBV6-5	CASSYEPGGGYEQYF	TGTGCCAGCAGTTACGAGCCAGGGGGCGGCTACGAGCAGTACTTC
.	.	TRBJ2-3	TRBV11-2	CASSLEPRTDTQYF	TGTGCCAGCAGCTTAGAGCCGAGGACGGATACGCAGTATTTT
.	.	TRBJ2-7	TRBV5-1	CASSKAYEQYF	TGCGCCAGCAGTAAAGCCTACGAGCAGTACTTC
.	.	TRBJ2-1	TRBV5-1	CASSLGHGVGDEQFF	TGCGCCAGCAGCTTAGGACACGGTGTGGGCGATGAGCAGTTCTTC
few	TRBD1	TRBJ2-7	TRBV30	CAWDAGTGLGQYF	TGTGCCTGGGATGCCGGGACAGGGTTAGGGCAGTACTTC
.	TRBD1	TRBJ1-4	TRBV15	CATSIRTGAGEKLFF	TGTGCCACCAGCATTAGGACAGGGGCGGGAGAAAAACTGTTTTTT
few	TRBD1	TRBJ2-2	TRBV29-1	CSVYSGTGLRELFF	TGCAGCGTTTACTCCGGGACAGGGCTTAGGGAGCTGTTTTTT
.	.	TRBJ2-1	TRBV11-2	CASSLLSSSYNEQFF	TGTGCCAGCAGCTTACTTTCGAGCTCCTACAATGAGCAGTTCTTC
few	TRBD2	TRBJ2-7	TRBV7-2	CASSMTSGGSYEQYF	TGTGCCAGCAGTATGACTAGCGGGGGATCCTACGAGCAGTACTTC
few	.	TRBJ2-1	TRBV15	CATSRGGGSNYNEQFF	TGTGCCACCAGCAGAGGTGGGGGCAGCAACTACAATGAGCAGTTCTTC
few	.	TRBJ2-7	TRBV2	CASSTRAEQYF	TGTGCCAGCAGTACCAGGGCCGAGCAGTACTTC
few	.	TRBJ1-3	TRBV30	CAWSVASGNTIYF	TGTGCCTGGAGTGTAGCCTCTGGAAACACCATATATTTT
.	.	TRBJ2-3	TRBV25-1	CASSGGRGLADTQYF	TGTGCCAGCAGCGGAGGGAGGGGGCTAGCAGATACGCAGTATTTT
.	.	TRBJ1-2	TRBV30	CAWTQTSSYGYTF	TGTGCCTGGACCCAAACAAGTTCCTATGGCTACACCTTC
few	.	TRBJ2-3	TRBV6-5	CASSPQGVWTDTQYF	TGTGCCAGCAGCCCTCAAGGGGTTTGGACAGATACGCAGTATTTT
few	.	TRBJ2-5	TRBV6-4	CASSRQSGETQYF	TGTGCCAGCAGTCGACAGTCGGGAGAGACCCAGTACTTC
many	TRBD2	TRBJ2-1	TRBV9	CASSVGPSGGPNEQFF	TGTGCCAGCAGCGTAGGGCCCAGCGGGGGGCCAAATGAGCAGTTCTTC
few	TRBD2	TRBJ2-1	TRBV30	CAWSWEGEQFF	TGTGCCTGGAGTTGGGAGGGCGAGCAGTTCTTC
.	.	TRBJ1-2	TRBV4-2	CASSQDPQGSGYTF	TGTGCCAGCAGCCAAGATCCTCAGGGGTCCGGCTACACCTTC
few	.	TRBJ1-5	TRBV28	CASSSPGWEPQHF	TGTGCCAGCAGCTCCCCAGGGTGGGAGCCCCAGCATTTT
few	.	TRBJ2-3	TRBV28	CASSLNNPDTQYF	TGTGCCAGCAGTTTGAACAATCCAGATACGCAGTATTTT
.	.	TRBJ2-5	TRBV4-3	CASSQDRTAKGTQYF	TGCGCCAGCAGCCAAGATCGCACCGCCAAGGGGACCCAGTACTTC
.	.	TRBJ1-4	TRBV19	CASKPRGDNEKLFF	TGTGCCAGTAAGCCCCGAGGGGATAATGAAAAACTGTTTTTT
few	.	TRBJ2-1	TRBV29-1	CSSSSVQQGNEQFF	TGCAGCTCTTCTTCTGTCCAGCAGGGCAATGAGCAGTTCTTC
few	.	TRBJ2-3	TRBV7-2	CASSPAGGDTDTQYF	TGTGCCAGCAGCCCCGCCGGCGGGGACACAGATACGCAGTATTTT
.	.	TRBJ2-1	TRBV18	CASSSTTLRYNEQFF	TGTGCCAGCTCGTCGACTACCTTAAGATACAATGAGCAGTTCTTC
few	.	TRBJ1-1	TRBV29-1	CSVLRALNTEAFF	TGCAGCGTCCTCAGGGCTTTGAACACTGAAGCTTTCTTT
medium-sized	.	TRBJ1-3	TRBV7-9	CASSLARTTGNTIYF	TGTGCCAGCAGCTTAGCGAGGACAACTGGAAACACCATATATTTT
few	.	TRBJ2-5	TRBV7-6	CASSAYTRTQYF	TGTGCCAGCAGCGCATACACCCGAACCCAGTACTTC
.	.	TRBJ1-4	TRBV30	CAWSVRGEKLFF	TGTGCCTGGAGTGTCAGAGGGGAAAAACTGTTTTTT
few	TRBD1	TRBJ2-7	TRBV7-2	CASSPRDREVYEQYF	TGTGCCAGCAGCCCCCGGGACAGGGAGGTTTACGAGCAGTACTTC
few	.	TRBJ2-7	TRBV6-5	CASSYSGGQAYEQYF	TGTGCCAGCAGTTACTCAGGGGGGCAGGCTTACGAGCAGTACTTC
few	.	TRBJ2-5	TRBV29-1	CSVGDRAKETQYF	TGCAGCGTCGGGGACCGAGCCAAAGAGACCCAGTACTTC
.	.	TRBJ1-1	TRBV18	CASSPGRMNTEAFF	TGTGCCAGCTCACCGGGTAGGATGAACACTGAAGCTTTCTTT
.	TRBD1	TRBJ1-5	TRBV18	CASSPPGQINQPQHF	TGTGCCAGCTCACCACCGGGACAGATCAATCAGCCCCAGCATTTT
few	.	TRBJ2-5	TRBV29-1	CSVEGVAGPLLETQYF	TGCAGCGTTGAAGGGGTCGCCGGCCCCCTTTTAGAGACCCAGTACTTC
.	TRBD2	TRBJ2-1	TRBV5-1	CASSSELAGVYNEQFF	TGCGCCAGCAGTTCCGAACTAGCGGGGGTCTACAATGAGCAGTTCTTC
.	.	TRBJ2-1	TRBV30	CAWSEVAEQFF	TGTGCCTGGAGTGAGGTCGCCGAGCAGTTCTTC
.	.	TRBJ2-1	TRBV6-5	CASSTSGREAFF	TGTGCCAGCAGTACCTCAGGCAGGGAGGCGTTCTTC
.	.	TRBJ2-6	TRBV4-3	CASSQDAAGANVLTF	TGCGCCAGCAGCCAAGACGCGGCCGGGGCCAACGTCCTGACTTTC
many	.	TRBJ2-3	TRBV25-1	CVPQGREADTQYF	TGTGTTCCGCAGGGTAGAGAGGCAGATACGCAGTATTTT
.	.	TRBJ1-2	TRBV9	CASSVAGTPLEGYTF	TGTGCCAGCAGCGTAGCTGGTACGCCGCTTGAGGGCTACACCTTC
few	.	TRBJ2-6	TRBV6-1	CASSPRGYGANVLTF	TGTGCCAGCAGCCCCCGGGGCTATGGGGCCAACGTCCTGACTTTC
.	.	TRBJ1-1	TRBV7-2	CASSPNVGRDPWTEAFF	TGTGCCAGCAGCCCCAACGTGGGCCGGGACCCTTGGACTGAAGCTTTCTTT
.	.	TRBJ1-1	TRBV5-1	CASSLGGDTEAFF	TGCGCCAGCAGCTTGGGCGGAGACACTGAAGCTTTCTTT
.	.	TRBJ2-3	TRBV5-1	CASNTGAGTDTQYF	TGCGCCAGCAACACGGGGGCAGGCACAGATACGCAGTATTTT
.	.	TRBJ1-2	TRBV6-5	CASSYSSSGYYGYTF	TGTGCCAGCAGTTACTCGAGTTCAGGGTACTATGGCTACACCTTC
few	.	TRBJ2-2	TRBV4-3	CASSPSLNTGELFF	TGCGCCAGCAGCCCATCTTTAAATACCGGGGAGCTGTTTTTT
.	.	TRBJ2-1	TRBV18	CASSSRGSKDEQFF	TGTGCCAGCTCAAGCCGGGGTTCCAAAGATGAGCAGTTCTTC
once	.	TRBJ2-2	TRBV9	CASSVGQGGTATGELFF	TGTGCCAGCAGCGTAGGGCAGGGCGGAACGGCCACCGGGGAGCTGTTTTTT